The 5 T cell receptor beta chains given below trace back to one sample, sequenced in a study of blood T cells in healthy people across ages. Together with a sample-barcoded 5' primer, a J-beta primer mix was included in a second PCR lasting about 6 to 11 cycles. One entry per CDR3 protein results from TCRdb running MiXCR on the 5' RACE reads. The sample holds 730,000 or so distinct CDR3 sequences; 35% to 45% are singletons and the top ten take approximately 22%. The sample consisted of blood. These receptors originate from a woman in her sixties in good health.

The chain recombines TRBV12-3 or TRBV12-4 with TRBJ1-4; D gene ambiguous. The CDR3 has 15 amino acids. V dropped 6 bases and J dropped 7 bases, with 18 bases sitting between them. The CDR3 DNA is TGTGCCAGCAGCTTATCCGCGGGAACGGGTGAAAAACTGTTTTTT. Translation gives CASSLSAGTGEKLFF.

This clonotype was observed a single time. DNA of the CDR3: TGCGCCAGCAGCTTGGGATCCAACGGGGAGCTGTTTTTT. This gives the protein CASSLGSNGELFF. The chain joins TRBV5-1 to TRBJ2-2; D is ambiguous. The length of the CDR3 is 13 residues. V lost 0 bases and J 7 bases, leaving 7 bases between the germline ends. Per the germline V gene, CDR1 is SGHRS and CDR2 is YFSETQ.

This chain uses TRBV6-1 with TRBJ2-3; no clear D gene. This CDR3 region has 17 residues. The germline V gene encodes CDR1 MNHNS and CDR2 SASEGT. V was cut by 8 bases and J by 0 bases, with 21 bases left in between. This CDR3 is CASPNDKLHTSTDTQYF. The CDR3 DNA reads as TGTGCCAGCCCAAATGACAAGCTTCACACTAGCACAGATACGCAGTATTTT.

This rearrangement joins TRBV12-3 or TRBV12-4 to TRBJ1-5; D is ambiguous. The CDR3 loop spans 15 amino acids. Trimming removed 3 bases from V and 4 bases from J, with 13 bases in between. CDR3 protein: CASSLTSGVNQPQHF. The DNA of the CDR3 is TGTGCCAGCAGTTTGACGTCAGGCGTTAATCAGCCCCAGCATTTT.

This clonotype showed up just once. The V gene is TRBV4-2, the J gene TRBJ2-1; 15 bases line up with TRBD2. The DNA end lines up better with TRBJ2-7; the J call may be wrong. The CDR3 totals 18 residues. Germline values: CDR1 LGHNA, CDR2 YNFKEQ. CDR3 in amino acids: CASSQGLAGGSSYNEQYF. The CDR3 DNA sequence: TGTGCCAGCAGCCAGGGACTAGCGGGGGGTAGCTCCTACAATGAGCAGTACTTC.